This is a list of T cell receptor beta chains from one sample in a study of shared clonotypes between healthy human individuals. Generated by immunoSEQ multiplex PCR, the TCRdb table keeps only in-frame clones and is missing some. The table has about 2.4 million clones, roughly 93% seen once. Source material: naive CD4+ T cells from PBMCs. The receptors were gathered from a man aged 18 to 29 in good health. Some clones in this sample may be carry-over from other donors' samples. Both conserved end residues are part of each CDR3. D genes are given only for firm matches. The listing skips clone size in some rows; elsewhere it reads once, few, many or a size class.

clone_size	d_call	v_call	cdr3_length	j_call	cdr3_nt	cdr3_aa
-	-	TRBV6-5	15	TRBJ2-1	TGTGCCAGCAGTTACTTGGGCAGCTCCTACAATGAGCAGTTCTTC	CASSYLGSSYNEQFF
-	-	TRBV28	16	TRBJ2-7	TGTGCCAGCAGTTTCCTCTCGGCAGGGACGCCATACGAGCAGTACTTC	CASSFLSAGTPYEQYF
once	-	TRBV4-1	15	TRBJ2-7	TGCGCCAGCAGCCAAGATGGAGGCCAATGGTCTGGGCAGTACTTC	CASSQDGGQWSGQYF
few	-	TRBV28	14	TRBJ1-4	TGTGCCAGCAGTTTATCAAGGCCTAATGAAAAACTGTTTTTT	CASSLSRPNEKLFF
-	-	TRBV28	17	TRBJ2-3	TGTGCCAGCAGTTTATTGGGGGGATTGGGCGAATTAGATACGCAGTATTTT	CASSLLGGLGELDTQYF
-	-	TRBV28	16	TRBJ2-5	TGTGCCAGCAGTTTATCCTCGGGAGTAACACAAGAGACCCAGTACTTC	CASSLSSGVTQETQYF
-	-	TRBV5-6	15	TRBJ1-1	TGTGCCAGCAGCTTGACTCGGGAGGGGAACACTGAAGCTTTCTTT	CASSLTREGNTEAFF
-	TRBD2	TRBV6-5	16	TRBJ2-1	TGTGCCAGCAGTTCCCTTGGACTAGCGCGTTACAATGAGCAGTTCTTC	CASSSLGLARYNEQFF
-	-	TRBV4-2	15	TRBJ1-2	TGTGCCAGCAGCCAAGATCTACAGTCGGGTCGGGGCTACACCTTC	CASSQDLQSGRGYTF
-	TRBD1	TRBV28	14	TRBJ2-7	TGTGCCAGCACTACCCCAGGGGGTACCTACGAGCAGTACTTC	CASTTPGGTYEQYF
-	-	TRBV28	13	TRBJ1-1	TGTGCCAGCAGTTCTCCAATGAACACTGAAGCTTTCTTT	CASSSPMNTEAFF
-	-	TRBV4-2	15	TRBJ1-1	TGTGCCAGCAGCCATGCGGGGGGGCGAGAGACTGAAGCTTTCTTT	CASSHAGGRETEAFF
-	TRBD2	TRBV7-2	15	TRBJ2-7	TGTGCCAGCAGCTGGCCGTCTAGCGGGACCTACGAGCAGTACTTC	CASSWPSSGTYEQYF
-	TRBD1	TRBV6-6	16	TRBJ1-5	TGTGCCAGCAGTTACAGACAGGGTCGGGGCAATCAGCCCCAGCATTTT	CASSYRQGRGNQPQHF
-	-	TRBV4-3	15	TRBJ1-5	TGCGCCAGCAGCCCAGTATGGGGGAGCAATCAGCCCCAGCATTTT	CASSPVWGSNQPQHF
-	-	TRBV18	17	TRBJ2-2	TGTGCCAGCTCACCACCTTTATCCCAGGGCGCAACCGGGGAGCTGTTTTTT	CASSPPLSQGATGELFF
-	-	TRBV14	14	TRBJ1-1	TGTGCCAGCAGCCAAGATTGGGGCGCGACTGAAGCTTTCTTT	CASSQDWGATEAFF
-	-	TRBV19	15	TRBJ1-3	TGTGCCAGCAGAAACGTCGGGGGAGCAGGAAACACCATATATTTT	CASRNVGGAGNTIYF
-	TRBD2	TRBV11-2	19	TRBJ2-1	TGTGCCAGCAGCTTGCGGGGACAAGAAGCGGGAGTAGGGTACAATGAGCAGTTCTTC	CASSLRGQEAGVGYNEQFF
once	TRBD1	TRBV5-4	14	TRBJ1-4	TGTGCCAGCAGCCTAGACAGGGGGCGAGAAAAACTGTTTTTT	CASSLDRGREKLFF
once	TRBD1	TRBV5-1	16	TRBJ1-1	TGCGCCAGCAGCTTACTAATACAGGGGGCGAACACTGAAGCTTTCTTT	CASSLLIQGANTEAFF
-	-	TRBV28	15	TRBJ1-1	TGTGCCAGCAGCATTGGGGGGCTCGGAGGCACTGAAGCTTTCTTT	CASSIGGLGGTEAFF
-	TRBD1	TRBV2	13	TRBJ1-2	TGTGCCAGCAGTCGGACAGGGAACTATGGCTACACCTTC	CASSRTGNYGYTF
-	-	TRBV21-1	16	TRBJ1-2	TGTGCCAGCAGACCTCATAGGCATCTTCCTAACTATGGCTACACCTTC	CASRPHRHLPNYGYTF
-	-	TRBV5-1	15	TRBJ2-6	TGCGCCAGCAGCTTGGAGTTCTCTGGGGCCAACGTCCTGACTTTC	CASSLEFSGANVLTF
-	-	TRBV7-9	15	TRBJ2-7	TGTGCCAGCAGCTCCGCTAGGCCACTCTCCTACGAGCAGTACTTC	CASSSARPLSYEQYF
-	-	TRBV28	11	TRBJ1-1	TGTGCCAGCACCATTGGGTATTCTTTTTTCTTT	CASTIGYSFFF
-	-	TRBV5-5	15	TRBJ1-2	TGTGCCAGCAGCTTGGCCCCACAGATTAACTATGGCTACACCTTC	CASSLAPQINYGYTF
-	-	TRBV28	14	TRBJ1-2	TGTGCCAGCAGTTTCCTCGACAGGCGAAACGGCTACACCTTC	CASSFLDRRNGYTF
few	-	TRBV6-5	15	TRBJ1-1	TGTGCCAGCAGTTTAGGCGGGGAGCGGAACACTGAAGCTTTCTTT	CASSLGGERNTEAFF
-	TRBD1	TRBV23-1	18	TRBJ1-5	TGCGCCAGCAGTCAATTCTGGGCCGGGACAGGGCCCAATCAGCCCCAGCATTTT	CASSQFWAGTGPNQPQHF
-	-	TRBV28	14	TRBJ2-1	TGTGCCAGCAGTTTGGGTGGGCGGAGGAATGAGCAGTTCTTC	CASSLGGRRNEQFF
-	TRBD1	TRBV9	17	TRBJ1-4	TGTGCCAGCAGCGTAGGCTTCCGTAACAGGGGTCGTGAAAAACTGTTTTTT	CASSVGFRNRGREKLFF
once	-	TRBV6-6	13	TRBJ2-3	TGTGCCGAACCAGCGAGGGCCTGGGATACGCAGTATTTT	CAEPARAWDTQYF
-	TRBD2	TRBV11-2	15	TRBJ2-2	TGTGCCAGCAGCTTAGATCTAGCGGGAGTGGGGGAGCTGTTTTTT	CASSLDLAGVGELFF
-	-	TRBV15	15	TRBJ2-7	TGTGCCACCAGCAGAGGAACACCCCCGTTCGACGAGCAGTACTTC	CATSRGTPPFDEQYF